Below, 22 T cell receptor beta chains from the same sample are listed, as sequenced in a study of T cell changes during pregnancy in multiple sclerosis. Sequenced by immunoSEQ multiplex PCR; TCRdb stores in-frame clones only, minus some. The sample shows around 97,000 clones, about nine tenths of them seen only once. Here the sequenced sample was peripheral blood, taken in the second trimester of pregnancy. These receptor sequences come from a female donor in good health, enrolled as a control in a pregnancy study.

This clone was seen more than once but under ten times. This rearrangement joins TRBV9 to TRBJ1-2; perhaps TRBD1 as D (5 bases). The CDR3 has 14 amino acids. Germline V gene sequence: CDR1 SGDLS, CDR2 YYNGEE. V dropped 4 bases and J dropped 1 base, with 11 bases sitting between them. CDR3 nucleotide sequence: TGTGCCAGCAGCCAACAGACAGTTAACTATGGCTACACCTTC. This sequence encodes CASSQQTVNYGYTF.

V usage is TRBV7-9 and J usage is TRBJ2-5, with D perhaps TRBD1 (6 bases). The length of the CDR3 is 15 residues. In germline, CDR1 is SEHNR, CDR2 FQNEAQ (reference sequence). Trimming took 5 bases from V and 2 from J, leaving 15 bases between them. The CDR3 sequence is CASSRLNRAQETQYF. The CDR3 bases are TGTGCCAGCAGCCGCCTAAACAGGGCTCAAGAGACCCAGTACTTC. Filled out from reference TRBV7-9 and TRBJ2-5, the complete variable domain reads DTGVSQNPRHKITKRGQNVTFRCDPISEHNRLYWYRQTLGQGPEFLTYFQNEAQLEKSRLLSDRFSAERPKGSFSTLEIQRTEQGDSAMYLCASSRLNRAQETQYFGPGTRLLVL.

V is TRBV10-2 and J is TRBJ2-3; perhaps TRBD2 as D (5 bases). With 3 bases removed from V and 7 bases from J, the gap between germline ends came to 14 bases. Germline V gene sequence: CDR1 WSHSY, CDR2 SAAADI. The CDR3 consists of 14 residues. In DNA form, the CDR3 reads TGCGCCAGCAGTGAATCCGCGTCCGGGAATACGCAGTATTTT. It yields the protein CASSESASGNTQYF.

CDR3 in DNA: TGTGCCAGCAGCTCCCGGGACAGGGGGAGGAACACAGATACGCAGTATTTT. Protein product: CASSSRDRGRNTDTQYF. V and J are TRBV7-9 and TRBJ2-3; TRBD1 matches at 11 bases. The CDR3 runs 17 residues. The germline gives CDR1 SEHNR, CDR2 FQNEAQ (reference sequence). J gave up 2 bases and V 4 bases, and 8 bases lay outside the gene matches.

The chain couples TRBV7-9 to TRBJ1-2; D uncertain. The CDR3 contains 10 residues. Germline V gene data show CDR1 as SEHNR and CDR2 as FQNEAQ (reference sequence). The CDR3 protein is CVSGVYGYTF. The DNA for the CDR3 is TGTGTGTCGGGAGTCTATGGCTACACCTTC.

The chain is built from TRBV11-2 and TRBJ2-2; D is perhaps TRBD2 (7 bases). Between the trimmed V and J ends, which lost 6 bases and 1 base, there was a span of 15 bases. Germline CDR1 is SGHAT and CDR2 is FQNNGV. CDR3 length: 16 residues. CDR3: CASRLGGQLNTGELFF. DNA for the CDR3: TGTGCCAGCAGATTGGGGGGGCAGCTGAACACCGGGGAGCTGTTTTTT.

The rearrangement joins TRBV9 to TRBJ1-2; no firm D call. Germline V gives CDR1 SGDLS, CDR2 YYNGEE. This CDR3 is built from 13 residues. The V end was cut by 4 bases, the J end by 2 bases, with 9 bases between. In DNA, the CDR3 is TGTGCCAGCAGCCCCCCGAGCAACTATGGCTACACCTTC. It is translated as CASSPPSNYGYTF.

The J gene is TRBJ1-2, the V gene TRBV6-1; no definite D call. V lost 11 bases and J 3 bases, leaving 16 bases between the germline ends. The germline CDR1 and CDR2 sequences are MNHNS and SASEGT. This CDR3 has 13 amino acids. CDR3 sequence: CASPGSFYYGYTF. The CDR3 DNA reads as TGTGCCTCCCCCGGGAGCTTTTACTATGGCTACACCTTC.

The V gene is TRBV18, the J gene TRBJ2-5; the D gene is possibly TRBD1 (7 bases). CDR3 length: 15 amino acids. With 3 bases removed from V and 9 bases from J, the gap between germline ends came to 20 bases. The germline V gene has CDR1 KGHSH and CDR2 LQKENI. CDR3 DNA sequence: TGTGCCAGCTCACCGGCAGGGGGGACAAGGGTGGCCCAGTACTTC. Translated, it gives CASSPAGGTRVAQYF.

The rearrangement joins TRBV5-4 to TRBJ1-1; TRBD1 matches at 8 bases. V dropped 4 bases and J dropped 0; count of bases not matched to a gene: 5. Germline values: CDR1 SGHNT, CDR2 YYREEE (reference sequence). The CDR3 is 15 amino acids. The CDR3 DNA follows: TGTGCCAGCAGCACCAACAGGGGGTTGAACACTGAAGCTTTCTTT. Translated: CASSTNRGLNTEAFF.

V gene TRBV6-1 combines with J gene TRBJ1-6; D not certain. The CDR3 consists of 14 residues. Deletions cut 6 bases from V and 8 bases from J, with 14 bases between. Germline V lookup: CDR1 MNHNS, CDR2 SASEGT. The CDR3 DNA sequence: TGTGCCAGCAGCCTTAGGAGGACCGATTCACCCCTCCACTTT. This gives the protein CASSLRRTDSPLHF.

This clone was detected a few times. The chain has TRBV28 and TRBJ1-1; D remains ambiguous. The V and J ends lost 3 bases and 0 bases respectively, with 14 bases between them. Germline V gene lookup returns CDR1 MDHEN and CDR2 SYDVKM. The CDR3 has 16 amino acids. The CDR3 region has the DNA TGTGCCAGCAGTTTGTCTGCGTTCTCTGTGAACACTGAAGCTTTCTTT. Its protein is CASSLSAFSVNTEAFF. Filled out from reference TRBV28 and TRBJ1-1, the complete variable domain reads DVKVTQSSRYLVKRTGEKVFLECVQDMDHENMFWYRQDPGLGLRLIYFSYDVKMKEKGDIPEGYSVSREKKERFSLILESASTNQTSMYLCASSLSAFSVNTEAFFGQGTRLTVV.

J is TRBJ1-1 and V is TRBV7-6; TRBD1 might be the D (5 bases). The CDR3 has 14 residues. V was trimmed by 3 bases and J by 1 base, leaving 9 bases between them. CDR1 SGHVS and CDR2 FNYEAQ come from the germline V gene. The CDR3 loop reads CASSLQGANTEAFF. The CDR3 region has the DNA TGTGCCAGCAGCTTGCAAGGGGCGAACACTGAAGCTTTCTTT.

The J gene is TRBJ2-1, the V gene TRBV6-5, with D perhaps matching TRBD1 (6 bases). The ends were cut back, 1 base at V and 4 bases at J, with 8 bases in the middle. There are 14 residues in the CDR3. Germline V gene lookup returns CDR1 MNHEY and CDR2 SVGAGI. CDR3 loop: CASSYYGQYNEQFF. In DNA, the CDR3 is TGTGCCAGCAGTTACTACGGACAGTACAATGAGCAGTTCTTC.

The chain combines TRBV27 with TRBJ2-3; D ambiguous. This CDR3 has 18 amino acids. Per the germline V gene, CDR1 is MNHEY and CDR2 is SMNVEV (reference sequence). The ends were cut back, 1 base at V and 0 bases at J, with 17 bases in the middle. CDR3 sequence (DNA): TGTGCCAGCAGTTTATTCAAATCAGGATCCCTTAGCACAGATACGCAGTATTTT. Its protein is CASSLFKSGSLSTDTQYF.

This clone was detected once. This CDR3 is CASSFRTGAQGTDTQYF. The DNA for the CDR3 is TGCGCCAGCAGCTTCCGGACAGGGGCCCAGGGCACAGATACGCAGTATTTT. This sequence joins TRBV5-1 and TRBJ2-3; 9 bases map to TRBD1. CDR1 and CDR2 from the germline V gene are SGHRS and YFSETQ. The V gene end was trimmed by 2 bases and the J gene end by 1 base; junction bases not matched to a gene: 8. CDR3 size: 17 residues.

This sequence joins TRBV28 and TRBJ2-7, with 9 bases fitting TRBD1. V trimming: 5 bases; J trimming: 0 bases; junction bases outside the gene matches: 5. The CDR3 loop spans 15 amino acids. Germline CDR1 is MDHEN and CDR2 is SYDVKM. CDR3 DNA: TGTGCCAGCAGTGACGGGACAGGGACCTCCTACGAGCAGTACTTC. This translates into CASSDGTGTSYEQYF.

The rearrangement uses TRBV7-6 and TRBJ1-4, with a weak D call TRBD1 (6 bases). The germline CDR1 and CDR2 sequences are SGHVS and FNYEAQ. Trimming removed 1 base at V and 5 bases at J, with 11 bases between. This CDR3 is 15 amino acids long. The CDR3 spells CASSLVTQGNEKLFF. CDR3 sequence (DNA): TGTGCCAGCAGCTTAGTTACCCAGGGGAATGAAAAACTGTTTTTT.

The chain carries TRBV5-1 and TRBJ1-6, with TRBD1 identical over 7 bases. The CDR3 length is 15 residues. The V gene end was trimmed by 4 bases and the J gene end by 5 bases; junction bases not matched to a gene: 6. From germline, CDR1 is SGHRS and CDR2 YFSETQ. CDR3 region: CASSRGQVDNSPLHF. The CDR3 bases are TGCGCCAGCAGCCGAGGACAGGTTGATAATTCACCCCTCCACTTT.

The chain joins TRBV2 to TRBJ1-1, with a tentative D call TRBD1 (5 bases). Germline CDR1 is SNHLY and CDR2 is FYNNEI. V was cut by 3 bases and J by 6 bases, with 14 bases left in between. This CDR3 comprises 14 residues. For the CDR3, the DNA is TGTGCCAGCAGTGACCCGTTAGACAGCGCTGAAGCTTTCTTT. It yields the protein CASSDPLDSAEAFF.

The chain joins TRBV10-3 to TRBJ2-7; 8 bases are shared with TRBD2. The CDR3 runs 15 residues. In germline, CDR1 is ENHRY, CDR2 SYGVKD. J lost 5 bases, V lost 2 bases, and 8 bases had no gene match. This CDR3 is CAISEPLGGDHEQYF. The CDR3 region has the DNA TGTGCCATCAGTGAGCCGCTCGGGGGGGATCACGAGCAGTACTTC.

The chain couples TRBV5-4 to TRBJ2-7; 11 bases fit TRBD1. Germline CDR1 and CDR2: SGHNT and YYREEE (reference sequence). Trimming took 1 base from V and 6 from J; bases not matched to a gene: 6. The length of the CDR3 is 15 residues. The DNA for the CDR3 is TGTGCCAGCAGCTTGAGGACAGGGGGCTACCCCGAGCAGTACTTC. Amino acid sequence: CASSLRTGGYPEQYF.